This T cell receptor beta chain was documented in a study of blood T cell repertoires in COVID-19. Trimming cost V 11 bases and J 9 bases; bases outside gene matches: 21. Per germline, CDR1 LGHDT and CDR2 YNNKEL (reference sequence). This CDR3 region has 17 residues. Using immunoSEQ multiplex PCR, the repertoire was profiled, and TCRdb retains in-frame clones only, with some absent. The table includes roughly 340,000 clones, 85% to 90% detected once. The sequencing input was PBMCs or T cells enriched from blood (not recorded which). V usage is TRBV3-1 (or the pseudogene TRBV3-2) and J usage is TRBJ2-1; 11 nucleotides align to TRBD2. This receptor was identified in a man younger than 35 who had recovered from COVID-19. The CDR3 DNA follows: TGTGCCTCCGCAAGTCACGGGGCTAGCGGGGGGCGGGTTGAGCAGTTCTTC. It is translated as CASASHGASGGRVEQFF.